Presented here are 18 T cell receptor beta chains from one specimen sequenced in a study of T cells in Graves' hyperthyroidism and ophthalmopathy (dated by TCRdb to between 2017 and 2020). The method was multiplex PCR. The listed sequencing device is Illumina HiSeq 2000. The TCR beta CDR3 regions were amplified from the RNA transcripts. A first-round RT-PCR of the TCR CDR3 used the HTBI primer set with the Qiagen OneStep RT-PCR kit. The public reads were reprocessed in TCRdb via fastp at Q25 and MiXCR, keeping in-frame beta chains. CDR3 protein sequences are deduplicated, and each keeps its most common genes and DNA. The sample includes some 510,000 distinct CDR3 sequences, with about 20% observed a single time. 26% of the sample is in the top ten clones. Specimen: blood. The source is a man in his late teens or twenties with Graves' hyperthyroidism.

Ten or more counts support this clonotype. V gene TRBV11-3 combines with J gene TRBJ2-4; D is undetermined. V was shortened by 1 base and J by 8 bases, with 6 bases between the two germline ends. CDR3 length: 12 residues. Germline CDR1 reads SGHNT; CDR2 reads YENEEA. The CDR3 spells CASSLGSDIQYF. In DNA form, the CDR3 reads TGTGCCAGCAGCTTAGGGTCAGACATTCAGTACTTC. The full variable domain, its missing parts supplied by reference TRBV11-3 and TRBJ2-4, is EAGVVQSPRYKIIEKKQPVAFWCNPISGHNTLYWYLQNLGQGPELLIRYENEEAVDDSQLPKDRFSAERLKGVDSTLKIQPAELGDSAVYLCASSLGSDIQYFGAGTRLSVL.

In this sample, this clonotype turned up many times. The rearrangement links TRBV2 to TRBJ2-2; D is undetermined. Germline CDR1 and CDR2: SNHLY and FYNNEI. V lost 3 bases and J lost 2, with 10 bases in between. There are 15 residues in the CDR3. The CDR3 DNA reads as TGTGCCAGCAGTGACCCAGGACGTAACACCGGGGAGCTGTTTTTT. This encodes CASSDPGRNTGELFF.

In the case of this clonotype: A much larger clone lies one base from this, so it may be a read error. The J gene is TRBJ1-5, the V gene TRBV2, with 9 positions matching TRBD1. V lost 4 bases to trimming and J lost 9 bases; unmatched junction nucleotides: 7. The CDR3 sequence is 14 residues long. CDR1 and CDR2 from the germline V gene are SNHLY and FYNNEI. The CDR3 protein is CASSGTGEHRPQHF. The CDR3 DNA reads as TGTGCCAGCAGTGGGACAGGGGAGCATCGGCCCCAGCATTTT.

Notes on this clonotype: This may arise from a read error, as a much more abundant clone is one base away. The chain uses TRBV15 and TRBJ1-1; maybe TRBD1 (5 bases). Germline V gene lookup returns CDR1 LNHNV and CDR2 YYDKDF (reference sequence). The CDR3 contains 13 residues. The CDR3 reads CAASRESGTGAFF. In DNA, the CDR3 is TGTGCCGCCAGCAGAGAATCTGGGACTGGAGCTTTCTTT.

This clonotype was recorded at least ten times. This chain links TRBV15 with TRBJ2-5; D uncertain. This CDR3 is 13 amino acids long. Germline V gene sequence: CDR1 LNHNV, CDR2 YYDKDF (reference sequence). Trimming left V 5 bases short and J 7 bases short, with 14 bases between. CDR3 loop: CATSPTSERTQYF. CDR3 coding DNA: TGTGCCACCAGCCCAACCTCCGAGAGGACCCAGTACTTC.

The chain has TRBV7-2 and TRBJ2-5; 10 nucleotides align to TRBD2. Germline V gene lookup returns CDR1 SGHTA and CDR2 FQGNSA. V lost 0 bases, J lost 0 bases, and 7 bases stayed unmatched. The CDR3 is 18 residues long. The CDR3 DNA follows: TGTGCCAGCAGCTTAGCGGGTTTAGCGGGGGGCCACCAAGAGACCCAGTACTTC. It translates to CASSLAGLAGGHQETQYF.

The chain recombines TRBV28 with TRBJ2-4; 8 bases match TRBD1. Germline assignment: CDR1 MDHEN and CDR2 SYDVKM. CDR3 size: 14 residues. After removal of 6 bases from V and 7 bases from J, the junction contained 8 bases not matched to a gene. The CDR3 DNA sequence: TGTGCCAGCAGCAAAACCAGGGGGCCGAACATTCAGTACTTC. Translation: CASSKTRGPNIQYF.

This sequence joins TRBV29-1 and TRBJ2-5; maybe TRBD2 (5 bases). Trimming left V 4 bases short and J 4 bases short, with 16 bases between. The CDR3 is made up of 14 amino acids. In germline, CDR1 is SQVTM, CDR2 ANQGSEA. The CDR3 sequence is CSVGGAVWGETQYF. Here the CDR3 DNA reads TGCAGCGTTGGAGGAGCGGTGTGGGGAGAGACCCAGTACTTC.

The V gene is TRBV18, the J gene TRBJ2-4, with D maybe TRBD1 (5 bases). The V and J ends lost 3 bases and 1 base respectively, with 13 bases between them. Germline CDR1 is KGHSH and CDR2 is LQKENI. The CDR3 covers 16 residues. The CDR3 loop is CASSPQQGTAKNIQYF. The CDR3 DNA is TGTGCCAGCTCACCCCAGCAGGGCACGGCCAAAAACATTCAGTACTTC.

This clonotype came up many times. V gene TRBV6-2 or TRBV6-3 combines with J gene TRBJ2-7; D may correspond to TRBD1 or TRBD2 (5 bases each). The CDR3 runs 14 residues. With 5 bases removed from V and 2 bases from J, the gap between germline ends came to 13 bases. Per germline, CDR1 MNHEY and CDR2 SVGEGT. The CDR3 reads CASSHGDRAYEQYF. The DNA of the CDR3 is TGTGCCAGCAGTCACGGGGACCGCGCCTACGAGCAGTACTTC.

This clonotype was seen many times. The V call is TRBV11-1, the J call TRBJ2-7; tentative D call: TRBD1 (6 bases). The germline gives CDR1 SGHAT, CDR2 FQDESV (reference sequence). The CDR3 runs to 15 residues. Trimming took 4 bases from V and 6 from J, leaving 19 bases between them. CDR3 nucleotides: TGTGCCAGCAGCTCCTCATTTAACAGGGAAAGCGAGCAGTACTTC. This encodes CASSSSFNRESEQYF.

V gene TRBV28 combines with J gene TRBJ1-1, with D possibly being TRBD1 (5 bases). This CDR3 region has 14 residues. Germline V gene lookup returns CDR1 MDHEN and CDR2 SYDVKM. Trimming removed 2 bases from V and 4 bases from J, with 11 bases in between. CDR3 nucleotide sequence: TGTGCCAGCAGTTTAGGCGCAGGGCCCACTGAAGCTTTCTTT. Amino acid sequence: CASSLGAGPTEAFF. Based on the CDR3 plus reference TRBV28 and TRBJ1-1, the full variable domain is DVKVTQSSRYLVKRTGEKVFLECVQDMDHENMFWYRQDPGLGLRLIYFSYDVKMKEKGDIPEGYSVSREKKERFSLILESASTNQTSMYLCASSLGAGPTEAFFGQGTRLTVV.

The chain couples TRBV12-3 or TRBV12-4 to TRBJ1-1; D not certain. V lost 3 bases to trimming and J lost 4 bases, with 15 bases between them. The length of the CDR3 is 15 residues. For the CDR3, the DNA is TGTGCCAGCAGTTTTGGTCGGGGTCTTCGCACTGAAGCTTTCTTT. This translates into CASSFGRGLRTEAFF.

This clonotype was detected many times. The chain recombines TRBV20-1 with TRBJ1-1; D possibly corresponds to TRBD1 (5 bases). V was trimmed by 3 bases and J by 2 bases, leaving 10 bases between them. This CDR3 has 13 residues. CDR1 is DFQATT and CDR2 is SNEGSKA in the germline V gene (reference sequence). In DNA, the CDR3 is TGCAGTGCTAGCTATCAGGGAAACACTGAAGCTTTCTTT. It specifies CSASYQGNTEAFF.

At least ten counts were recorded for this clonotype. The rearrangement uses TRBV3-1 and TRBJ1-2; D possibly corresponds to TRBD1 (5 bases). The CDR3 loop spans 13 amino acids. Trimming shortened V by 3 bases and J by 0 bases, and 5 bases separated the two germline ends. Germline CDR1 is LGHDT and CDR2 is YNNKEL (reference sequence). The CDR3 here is CASSQDTNYGYTF. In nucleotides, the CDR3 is TGTGCCAGCAGCCAGGACACTAACTATGGCTACACCTTC.

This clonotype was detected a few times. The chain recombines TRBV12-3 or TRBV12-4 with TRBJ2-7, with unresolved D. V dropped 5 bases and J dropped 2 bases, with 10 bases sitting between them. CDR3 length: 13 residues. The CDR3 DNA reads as TGTGCCAGCAGTAACCGGCAGCCCTACGAGCAGTACTTC. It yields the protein CASSNRQPYEQYF.

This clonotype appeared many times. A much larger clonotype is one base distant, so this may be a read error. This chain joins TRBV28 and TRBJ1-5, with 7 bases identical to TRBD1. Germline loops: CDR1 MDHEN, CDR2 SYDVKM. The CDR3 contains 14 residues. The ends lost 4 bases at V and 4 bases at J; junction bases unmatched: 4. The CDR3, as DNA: TGTGCCAGCAGTTCCCGGACAGGAAATCAGCCCCAGCATTTT. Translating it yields CASSSRTGNQPQHF.

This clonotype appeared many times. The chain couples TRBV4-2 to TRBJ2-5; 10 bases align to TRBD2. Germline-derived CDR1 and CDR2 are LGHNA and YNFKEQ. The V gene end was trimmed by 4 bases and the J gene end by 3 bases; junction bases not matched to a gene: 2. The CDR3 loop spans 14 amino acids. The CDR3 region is CASSRGTSEETQYF. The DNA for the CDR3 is TGTGCCAGCAGCCGCGGGACTAGCGAAGAGACCCAGTACTTC.